The 3 T cell receptor beta chains below all came from one sample that was sequenced in a study of T cell repertoires and HLA-DP antigens listed by TCRdb under 2018. Library preparation employed the immunoSEQ multiplex PCR assay. TCRdb mirrors the immuneACCESS table, restricted to in-frame sequences. Some clones are absent from its copies; in checked studies, under half trace to an unresolved V gene, and the reason for the others is unknown. Present in this sample are 75,000 to 90,000 clones, 86% of which were seen just once. The ten largest clonotypes hold 1.5% to 2% of the sample. Their target antigens are unknown. Source material: CD4+ T cells from PBMCs. The source is a middle-aged man in good health and CMV-seronegative.

The chain employs TRBV5-1 and TRBJ2-3; TRBD2 aligns across 9 bases. Germline V lookup: CDR1 SGHRS, CDR2 YFSETQ. This CDR3 is built from 15 residues. The trim removed 4 bases at V and 3 bases at J, leaving 6 bases unmatched. CDR3 coding DNA: TGCGCCAGCAGCCCTTTTAGCGGGAGAACAGATACGCAGTATTTT. Encoded protein: CASSPFSGRTDTQYF.

V and J are TRBV6-1 and TRBJ2-5, with 11 positions matching TRBD2. The CDR3 is made up of 16 amino acids. J was trimmed by 6 bases and V by 4 bases; bases with no gene match: 10. Germline loops: CDR1 MNHNS, CDR2 SASEGT. The CDR3 reads CASSGRFSGGDKTQYF. CDR3 bases: TGTGCCAGCAGTGGTAGATTTAGCGGGGGGGACAAGACCCAGTACTTC.

The rearrangement joins TRBV7-9 to TRBJ2-1; TRBD2 aligns across 10 bases. Per the germline V gene, CDR1 is SEHNR and CDR2 is FQNEAQ (reference sequence). The CDR3 extends over 17 amino acids. Trimming at V came to 4 bases and at J to 3 bases, leaving 9 bases not matched to a gene. In nucleotides, the CDR3 is TGTGCCAGCAGCTCCAGCCCTCTAGCGGGAGTCTACAATGAGCAGTTCTTC. It yields the protein CASSSSPLAGVYNEQFF.